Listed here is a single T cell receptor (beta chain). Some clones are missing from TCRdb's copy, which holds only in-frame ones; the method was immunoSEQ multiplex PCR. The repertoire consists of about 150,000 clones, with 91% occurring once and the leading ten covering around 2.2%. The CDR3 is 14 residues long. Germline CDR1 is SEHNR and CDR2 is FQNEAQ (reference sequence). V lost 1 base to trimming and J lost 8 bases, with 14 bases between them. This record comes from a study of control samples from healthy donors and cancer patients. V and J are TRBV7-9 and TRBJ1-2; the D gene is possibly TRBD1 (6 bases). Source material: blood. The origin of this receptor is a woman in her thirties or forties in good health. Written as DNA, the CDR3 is TGTGCCAGCAGCTTAGGAACAGGGAAAGGAGGCTACACCTTC. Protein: CASSLGTGKGGYTF.